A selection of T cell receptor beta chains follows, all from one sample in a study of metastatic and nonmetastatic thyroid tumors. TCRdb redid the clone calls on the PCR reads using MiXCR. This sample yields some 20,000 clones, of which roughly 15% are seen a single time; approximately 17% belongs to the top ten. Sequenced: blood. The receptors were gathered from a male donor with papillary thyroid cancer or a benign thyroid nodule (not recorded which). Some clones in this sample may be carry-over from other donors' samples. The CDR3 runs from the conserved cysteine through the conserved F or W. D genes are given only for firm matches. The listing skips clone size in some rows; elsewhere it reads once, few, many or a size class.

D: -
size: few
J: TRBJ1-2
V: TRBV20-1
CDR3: CSARRVFYGYTF
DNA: TGCAGTGCTAGACGGGTCTTCTATGGCTACACCTTC

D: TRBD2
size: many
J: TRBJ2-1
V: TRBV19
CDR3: CASSPGLAVYNEQFF
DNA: TGTGCCAGTAGCCCGGGACTAGCAGTTTACAATGAGCAGTTCTTC

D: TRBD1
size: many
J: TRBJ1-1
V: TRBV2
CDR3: CASIYQRQGTEAFF
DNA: TGTGCCAGCATTTACCAGCGACAGGGCACTGAAGCTTTCTTT

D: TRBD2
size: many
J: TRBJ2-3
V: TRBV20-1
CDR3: CSARVPGGTRDTQYF
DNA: TGCAGTGCTAGAGTGCCGGGAGGGACTAGGGATACGCAGTATTTT

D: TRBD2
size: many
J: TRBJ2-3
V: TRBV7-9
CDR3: CASSDPPSGSGTDTQYF
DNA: TGTGCCAGCAGCGACCCCCCTAGCGGGAGTGGCACAGATACGCAGTATTTT

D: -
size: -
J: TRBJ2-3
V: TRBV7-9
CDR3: CASRPKTATDTQYF
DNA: TGTGCCAGCAGACCCAAGACCGCCACAGATACGCAGTATTTT

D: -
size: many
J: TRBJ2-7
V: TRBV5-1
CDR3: CASSLADRTYEQYF
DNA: TGCGCCAGCAGCTTGGCCGACAGGACTTACGAGCAGTACTTC

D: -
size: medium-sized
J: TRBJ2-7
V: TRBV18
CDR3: CASSPTRQGYEQYF
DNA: TGTGCCAGCTCACCGACTAGACAGGGCTACGAGCAGTACTTC

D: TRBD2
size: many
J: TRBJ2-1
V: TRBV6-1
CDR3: CASSSSGRTYNEQFF
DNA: TGTGCCAGCAGTTCTAGCGGGAGAACCTACAATGAGCAGTTCTTC

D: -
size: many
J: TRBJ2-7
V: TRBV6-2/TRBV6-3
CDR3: CASSYGGGAGRINEQYF
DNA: TGTGCCAGCAGTTACGGTGGGGGAGCGGGCCGTATCAACGAGCAGTACTTC

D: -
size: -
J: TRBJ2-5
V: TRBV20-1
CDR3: CSATDSGGETQYF
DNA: TGCAGTGCTACTGACTCAGGAGGGGAGACCCAGTACTTC

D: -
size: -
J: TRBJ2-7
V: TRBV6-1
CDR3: CASSEIFPGRSRSYEQYF
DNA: TGTGCCAGCAGTGAAATTTTTCCGGGACGCTCCAGGTCCTACGAGCAGTACTTC

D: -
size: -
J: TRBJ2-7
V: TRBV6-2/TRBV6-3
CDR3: CASSRDPGLHSHYEQYF
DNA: TGTGCCAGCAGTCGTGACCCCGGGCTCCATTCTCACTACGAGCAGTACTTC

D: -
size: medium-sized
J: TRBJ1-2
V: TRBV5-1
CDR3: CASSLAGLGKGGYTF
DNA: TGCGCCAGCAGCTTGGCGGGTTTGGGGAAAGGTGGCTACACCTTC

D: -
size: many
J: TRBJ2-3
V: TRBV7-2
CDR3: CASSPRTDTQYF
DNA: TGTGCCAGCAGCCCTCGGACTGATACGCAGTATTTT

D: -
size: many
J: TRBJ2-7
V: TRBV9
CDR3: CASSEDSYAYEQYF
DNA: TGTGCCAGCAGCGAAGACAGCTACGCCTACGAGCAGTACTTC

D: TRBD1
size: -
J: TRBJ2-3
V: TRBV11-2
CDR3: CATKTGGSDTQYF
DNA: TGTGCCACCAAGACAGGGGGCTCAGATACGCAGTATTTT

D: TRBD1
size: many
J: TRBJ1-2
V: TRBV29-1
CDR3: CSVGGGAGYGYTF
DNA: TGCAGCGTAGGAGGGGGCGCGGGCTATGGCTACACCTTC

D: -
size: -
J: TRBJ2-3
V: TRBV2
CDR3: CASSDSSYSTDTQYF
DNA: TGTGCCAGCAGTGATTCGAGTTATAGCACAGATACGCAGTATTTT

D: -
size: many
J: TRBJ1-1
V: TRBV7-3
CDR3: CASSLQGIAEAFF
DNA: TGTGCCAGCAGCCTACAGGGAATCGCTGAAGCTTTCTTT

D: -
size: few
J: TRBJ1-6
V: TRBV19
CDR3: CASSIPLANSPLHF
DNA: TGTGCCAGTAGTATACCCCTTGCTAATTCACCCCTCCACTTT

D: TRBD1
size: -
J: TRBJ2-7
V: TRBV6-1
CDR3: CASVPSRDSSYEQYF
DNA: TGTGCCAGCGTCCCCTCCCGGGACAGCTCCTACGAGCAGTACTTC

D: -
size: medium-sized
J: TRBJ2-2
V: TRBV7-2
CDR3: CASSLNWGLGDTGELFF
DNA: TGTGCCAGCAGCTTAAACTGGGGGCTAGGAGACACCGGGGAGCTGTTTTTT

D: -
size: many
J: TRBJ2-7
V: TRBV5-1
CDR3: CASSSLSAYEQYF
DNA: TGCGCCAGCAGCTCCTTGAGCGCGTACGAGCAGTACTTC

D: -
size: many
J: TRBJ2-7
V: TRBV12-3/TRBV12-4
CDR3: CASSFLGDEQYF
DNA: TGTGCCAGCAGTTTTTTAGGGGACGAGCAGTACTTC

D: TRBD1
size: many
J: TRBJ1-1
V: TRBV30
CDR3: CAWSVWDRVFEAFF
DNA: TGTGCCTGGAGTGTATGGGACAGGGTATTTGAAGCTTTCTTT

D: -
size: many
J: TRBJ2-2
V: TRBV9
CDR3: CASSVGGGGTGELFF
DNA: TGTGCCAGCAGCGTAGGGGGAGGGGGGACCGGGGAGCTGTTTTTT

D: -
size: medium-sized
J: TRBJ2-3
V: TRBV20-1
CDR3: CSAKTNTNTDTQYF
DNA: TGCAGTGCTAAAACTAACACGAACACAGATACGCAGTATTTT

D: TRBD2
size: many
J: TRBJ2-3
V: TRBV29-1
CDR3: CSVAPGPAGVTQYF
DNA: TGCAGCGTTGCGCCGGGACCAGCGGGAGTTACGCAGTATTTT

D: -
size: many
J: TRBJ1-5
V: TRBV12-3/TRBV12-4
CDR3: CASSLGTARGNQPQHF
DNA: TGTGCCAGCAGTCTGGGGACCGCCAGAGGTAATCAGCCCCAGCATTTT

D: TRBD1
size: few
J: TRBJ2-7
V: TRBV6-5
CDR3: CASSYMTGGTEQYF
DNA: TGTGCCAGCAGTTACATGACAGGGGGCACCGAGCAGTACTTC

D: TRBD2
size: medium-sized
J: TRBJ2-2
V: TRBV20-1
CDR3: CSARLAGGPTGELFF
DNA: TGCAGTGCCCGGCTAGCGGGAGGACCCACCGGGGAGCTGTTTTTT

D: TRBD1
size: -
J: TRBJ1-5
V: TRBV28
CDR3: CASSPRTGGASGQPQHF
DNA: TGTGCCAGCAGTCCAAGGACAGGGGGCGCGTCAGGTCAGCCCCAGCATTTT

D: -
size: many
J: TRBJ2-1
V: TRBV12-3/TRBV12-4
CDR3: CASSFLGAGNNEQFF
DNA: TGTGCCAGCAGTTTCTTAGGGGCAGGGAACAATGAGCAGTTCTTC

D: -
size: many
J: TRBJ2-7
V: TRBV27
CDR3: CASSKLGGTHYEQYF
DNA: TGTGCCAGCAGTAAACTAGGCGGAACTCATTACGAGCAGTACTTC